This entry is about one T cell receptor (beta chain). Its antigen is undetermined. Any history of autoimmune disease or systemic immunosuppression disqualified patients. Collection of blood occurred at baseline, at cycle 4 day 1, and at cycle 7 day 1. The data were obtained in a study of OX40 agonist ivuxolimab in advanced cancers. Study-level background: It was permissible to have had prior anti-PD-1, anti-PD-L1 or anti-CTLA-4 therapy, and 40% had some. Study observations and caveats: Low normalized T-cell clonal expansion was also seen in some nonresponders.

Germline values: CDR1 MNHEY, CDR2 SMNVEV (reference sequence). The CDR3 contains 17 residues. The V end lost 4 bases, the J end lost 2 bases, and 18 bases lay between the germline ends. The data were produced by immunoSEQ multiplex PCR, yet TCRdb's version contains in-frame clones alone and is incomplete. This sample has approximately 61,000 clones, with 91% found just once. The sample was CD4+ or CD8+ T cells sorted from blood, taken in a trial of the OX40 agonist ivuxolimab. J is TRBJ2-1 and V is TRBV27, with no clear D. This receptor was obtained from an adult with an advanced solid tumor such as melanoma, head and neck, liver or kidney cancer. CDR3 nucleotides: TGTGCCAGCAGTTACGCCATCGGTCAATCCACCTACAATGAGCAGTTCTTC. It yields the protein CASSYAIGQSTYNEQFF.